This section outlines one TCR beta chain sequence together with its context. The sample comes from a study of beta chain features in type 1 diabetes. Sequencing targeted expressed TCRB transcripts, as all isolated RNA had been reverse transcribed. TCRdb's table, derived via immunoSEQ multiplex PCR, lists solely in-frame clones and lacks some. The repertoire holds 250,000 to 300,000 clones, with approximately 8.1% as singletons. Sequencing was carried out using central memory CD4+ T cells from blood. The sequence was collected from a woman in her late teens or twenties in good health.

The CDR3 region has the DNA TGTGCCAGCAGCCTCCGGACAGGGGATCAGCCCCAGCATTTT. Its translation is CASSLRTGDQPQHF. This sequence joins TRBV7-2 and TRBJ1-5; TRBD1 matches 9 bases. V lost 5 bases to trimming and J lost 5 bases; unmatched junction nucleotides: 4. The CDR3 covers 14 residues. Germline CDR1 is SGHTA and CDR2 is FQGNSA.